These 2 T cell receptor beta chains were all obtained from the same sample, sequenced in a study of cytomegalovirus exposure and HLA in healthy donors. Primers: 60 Vbeta forward and 13 Jbeta reverse. Sequencing was performed with immunoSEQ multiplex PCR; in TCRdb, only in-frame clones are kept and a portion is missing. Here the sample spans hundreds of thousands of clones, 76% being singletons. Sequencing used PBMCs. The receptors were gathered from a man aged 18-30 years in good health and CMV-seronegative.

V usage is TRBV7-8 and J usage is TRBJ2-1, with 10 nucleotides matching TRBD1. Germline loops: CDR1 SGHVS, CDR2 FQNEAQ. The ends lost 6 bases at V and 6 bases at J; junction bases unmatched: 8. There are 15 residues in the CDR3. The DNA for the CDR3 is TGTGCCAGCAGTTCCCGGGGACAGGGGTTCAATGAGCAGTTCTTC. Encoded protein: CASSSRGQGFNEQFF.

The V call is TRBV2, the J call TRBJ1-1; D not certain. The CDR3 has 12 residues. Trimming took 7 bases from V and 3 from J, leaving 9 bases between them. Germline V gene sequence: CDR1 SNHLY, CDR2 FYNNEI. This CDR3 is CASIPWHTEAFF. The CDR3 DNA is TGTGCCAGCATTCCCTGGCACACTGAAGCTTTCTTT.